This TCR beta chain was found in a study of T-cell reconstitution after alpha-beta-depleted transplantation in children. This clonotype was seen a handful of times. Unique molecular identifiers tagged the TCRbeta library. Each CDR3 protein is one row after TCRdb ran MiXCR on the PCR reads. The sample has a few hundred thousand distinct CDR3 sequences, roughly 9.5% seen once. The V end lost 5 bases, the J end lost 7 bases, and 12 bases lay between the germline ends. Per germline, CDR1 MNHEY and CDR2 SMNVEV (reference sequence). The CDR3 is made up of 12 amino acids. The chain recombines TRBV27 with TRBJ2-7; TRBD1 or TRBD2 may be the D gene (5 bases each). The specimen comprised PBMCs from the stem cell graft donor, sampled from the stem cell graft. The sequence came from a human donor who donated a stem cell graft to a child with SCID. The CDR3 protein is CASSRWGREQYF. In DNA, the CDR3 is TGTGCCAGCAGTAGGTGGGGACGGGAGCAGTACTTC.